The T cell receptor (beta chain) under discussion was sequenced for a study of CD8+CD57+ T cells in acquired aplastic anemia. The template for TCR beta VDJ and CDR3 sequence profiling was genomic DNA. One entry per CDR3 protein, called by TCRdb with MiXCR from the reads. The sample contains about 71,000 distinct CDR3 sequences, roughly half of which appear only once. Germline V lookup: CDR1 SGHTA, CDR2 FQGNSA. The CDR3 runs to 14 residues. With 5 bases removed from V and 10 bases from J, the gap between germline ends came to 15 bases. Study-wide results and caveats: Patients showed no significant difference from controls in CD8+ Simpson's diversity.

Remarks on this clonotype: Its antigen is not known.

The V gene is TRBV7-2, the J gene TRBJ1-6; tentative D call: TRBD1 (6 bases). The receptor was isolated from a human donor in good health, serving as a control. What was sequenced was sorted CD4+, CD8+, or CD8+CD57+ T cells (not recorded which) from PBMCs. The CDR3 here is CASSVAGVRSPLHF. The CDR3 bases are TGTGCCAGCAGCGTTGCAGGGGTACGGTCACCCCTCCACTTT.